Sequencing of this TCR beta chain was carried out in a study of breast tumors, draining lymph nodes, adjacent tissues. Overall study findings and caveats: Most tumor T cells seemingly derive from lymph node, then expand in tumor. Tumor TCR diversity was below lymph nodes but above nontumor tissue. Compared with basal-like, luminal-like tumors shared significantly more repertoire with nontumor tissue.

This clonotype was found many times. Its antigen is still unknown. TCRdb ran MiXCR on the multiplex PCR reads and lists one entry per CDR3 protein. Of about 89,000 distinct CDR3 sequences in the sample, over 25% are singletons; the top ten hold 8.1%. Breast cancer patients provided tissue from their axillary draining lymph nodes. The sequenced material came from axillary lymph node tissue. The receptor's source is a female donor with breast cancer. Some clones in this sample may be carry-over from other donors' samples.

The CDR3 sequence: CASSQGQGNEQFF. The CDR3 DNA sequence: TGTGCCAGCAGTCAGGGACAGGGCAATGAGCAGTTCTTC. The chain combines TRBV2 with TRBJ2-1, with 9 nucleotides matching TRBD1. The CDR3 totals 13 residues. Trimming cost V 5 bases and J 6 bases; bases outside gene matches: 2. The germline V gene encodes CDR1 SNHLY and CDR2 FYNNEI.